This record concerns one T cell receptor (beta chain) sequence. Its antigen is not identified. TCRdb's table, derived via immunoSEQ multiplex PCR, lists solely in-frame clones and lacks some. The sample holds about 100,000 clones, around 90% seen once. The source of the sample is a study of siplizumab effects on memory and regulatory T cells. Study outcomes and limitations: Unstimulated subset assignment was obtained for only a minor fraction of alloreactive clones.

Germline CDR1 reads MNHEY; CDR2 reads SMNVEV (reference sequence). V trimming: 5 bases; J trimming: 6 bases; junction bases outside the gene matches: 4. CDR3 size: 15 residues. This chain uses TRBV27 with TRBJ2-1; 13 nucleotides align to TRBD2. Specimen: CD4+ T cells sorted from blood. The TCR was taken from a human donor in good health. In DNA, the CDR3 is TGTGCCAGCAGTCCACGGACTAGCGGGAGCAATGAGCAGTTCTTC. It specifies CASSPRTSGSNEQFF.